The clone carrying this T cell receptor beta chain showed up just a few times. The data originate from a study of T cell responses to AZD1222 COVID-19 vaccine. CDR1 is LNHDA, CDR2 SQIVND, per germline (reference sequence). Trimming shortened V by 8 bases and J by 4 bases, and 8 bases separated the two germline ends. This CDR3 comprises 11 residues. Some clones are missing from TCRdb's copy, which holds only in-frame ones; the method was immunoSEQ multiplex PCR. The sample records hundreds of thousands of clones, 94% being singletons. The J gene is TRBJ1-2, the V gene TRBV19; D perhaps matches TRBD1 (5 bases). The sample here was peripheral blood, taken 28 days after the second AZD1222 dose. The sequence was obtained from an adult who received the AZD1222 COVID-19 vaccine. CDR3 bases: TGTGCCAGTCGGGACGGCTATGGCTACACCTTC. It is translated as CASRDGYGYTF.